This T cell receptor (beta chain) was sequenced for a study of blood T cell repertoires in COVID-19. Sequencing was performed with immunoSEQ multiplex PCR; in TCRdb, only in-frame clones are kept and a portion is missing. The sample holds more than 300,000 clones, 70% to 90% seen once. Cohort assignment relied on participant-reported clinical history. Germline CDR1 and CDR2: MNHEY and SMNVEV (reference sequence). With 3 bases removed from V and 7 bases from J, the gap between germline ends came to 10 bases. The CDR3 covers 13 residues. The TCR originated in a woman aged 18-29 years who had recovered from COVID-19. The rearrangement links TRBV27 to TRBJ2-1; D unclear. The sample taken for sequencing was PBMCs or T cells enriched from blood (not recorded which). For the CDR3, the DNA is TGTGCCAGCAGTTTCGTCCCCGTAAATGAGCAGTTCTTC. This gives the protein CASSFVPVNEQFF.